This entry lists 29 T cell receptor beta chains sequenced from one sample in a study of CD8 T cells in Susac syndrome. The authors reverse transcribed roughly 0.5 to 1 ug RNA with random hexamers. TCRdb re-called the immunoSEQ multiplex PCR reads through MiXCR, storing one row per CDR3 protein. Of roughly 200,000 distinct CDR3 sequences in the sample, roughly 92% were seen once. Sequencing was carried out using CD4+ T cells from PBMCs. All receptors come from a human donor in good health.

This clonotype occurred once. The chain couples TRBV12-3 or TRBV12-4 to TRBJ1-5; D is uncertain. This CDR3 region has 13 residues. V was pared by 7 bases and J by 4 bases, with 11 bases between. The CDR3 sequence: CASKAEPNQPQHF. CDR3 coding DNA: TGTGCCAGCAAGGCAGAGCCAAATCAGCCCCAGCATTTT.

The J gene is TRBJ2-3, the V gene TRBV12-3 or TRBV12-4, with D uncertain. This CDR3 contains 15 residues. V shed 2 bases and J shed 0 bases, with 9 bases lying between them. CDR3 residues: CASSLRGPSTDTQYF. The CDR3 region has the DNA TGTGCCAGCAGTTTAAGAGGACCAAGCACAGATACGCAGTATTTT.

The chain uses TRBV29-1 and TRBJ2-3; 9 bases match TRBD1. The CDR3 totals 13 residues. Germline V lookup: CDR1 SQVTM, CDR2 ANQGSEA. The V gene end was trimmed by 4 bases and the J gene end by 1 base; junction bases not matched to a gene: 0. The DNA for the CDR3 is TGCAGCGTTGGGACAGGGGGCACAGATACGCAGTATTTT. Translating gives CSVGTGGTDTQYF.

The chain uses TRBV20-1 and TRBJ2-5, with 7 nucleotides matching TRBD2. CDR1 and CDR2 from the germline V gene are DFQATT and SNEGSKA (reference sequence). V gave up 3 bases and J gave up 6 bases; unmatched junction bases: 10. This CDR3 contains 14 residues. CDR3 sequence (DNA): TGCAGTGCTAGTAAGCTAGCGGAGCCAAAGACCCAGTACTTC. Protein product: CSASKLAEPKTQYF.

V gene TRBV27 combines with J gene TRBJ1-4; 7 bases are a match to TRBD1. The CDR3 covers 14 residues. Germline V gives CDR1 MNHEY, CDR2 SMNVEV (reference sequence). J gave up 8 bases and V 8 bases, and 11 bases lay outside the gene matches. The CDR3 bases are TGTGCCAGCCGGACCCGGAGCAGGGGGGAAAAACTGTTTTTT. Translated: CASRTRSRGEKLFF.

V usage is TRBV7-2 and J usage is TRBJ2-2, with D tentatively TRBD2 (5 bases). Trimming took 2 bases from V and 13 from J, leaving 14 bases between them. The germline CDR1 and CDR2 sequences are SGHTA and FQGNSA. The CDR3 length is 13 residues. CDR3 in DNA: TGTGCCAGCAGCTTATTAGTATCGGCGGGGCTGTTTTTT. Amino acids: CASSLLVSAGLFF.

The CDR3, as DNA: TGTGCCAGCAGCTTAAACCAGGGGAACGAAAAACTGTTTTTT. Translation: CASSLNQGNEKLFF. The chain links TRBV7-9 to TRBJ1-4; maybe TRBD1 (6 bases). The CDR3 totals 14 residues. Per the germline V gene, CDR1 is SEHNR and CDR2 is FQNEAQ (reference sequence). V gave up 2 bases and J gave up 8 bases, with 12 bases separating them.

The chain has TRBV24-1 and TRBJ2-5; D uncertain. Between the trimmed V and J ends, which lost 3 bases and 7 bases, there was a span of 5 bases. In germline, CDR1 is KGHDR, CDR2 SFDVKD. CDR3 length: 11 amino acids. The CDR3 protein is CATSDGGTQYF. The CDR3 DNA reads TGTGCCACCAGTGATGGTGGGACCCAGTACTTC.

The chain has TRBV28 and TRBJ1-6; 8 bases match TRBD1. CDR1 is MDHEN, CDR2 SYDVKM, per germline. This CDR3 has 16 amino acids. The J segment lost 6 bases and the V segment lost 2 bases, leaving 6 bases of the junction unmatched. The CDR3 reads CASSLPGTGLNSPLHF. The CDR3 DNA reads as TGTGCCAGCAGTTTACCCGGGACAGGACTTAATTCACCCCTCCACTTT.

The V gene is TRBV4-2, the J gene TRBJ2-6, with D possibly matching TRBD2 (5 bases). V was cut by 1 base and J by 4 bases, with 8 bases left in between. CDR1 and CDR2 (germline): LGHNA, YNFKEQ. The CDR3 has 15 residues. The CDR3 protein is CASSQGSGGANVLTF. The CDR3 coding sequence is TGTGCCAGCAGCCAAGGGTCGGGAGGGGCCAACGTCCTGACTTTC.

The chain has TRBV3-1 and TRBJ2-3; 8 nucleotides agree with TRBD2. This CDR3 spans 20 amino acids. With V trimmed by 0 bases and J by 2 bases, 16 bases remained unmatched. CDR1 and CDR2 (germline): LGHDT, YNNKEL (reference sequence). This chain's CDR3 is CASSQERASGGEEYTDTQYF. DNA of the CDR3: TGTGCCAGCAGCCAAGAAAGGGCCAGCGGGGGAGAAGAATACACAGATACGCAGTATTTT.

The chain links TRBV3-1 to TRBJ2-1, with D possibly being TRBD2 (7 bases). CDR1 is LGHDT and CDR2 is YNNKEL in the germline V gene (reference sequence). The V and J ends lost 4 bases and 10 bases respectively, with 17 bases between them. The CDR3 is 14 amino acids. CDR3 coding DNA: TGTGCCAGCAGCCTCGTGGGGGGGGCAAGGGAGCAGTTCTTC. Protein product: CASSLVGGAREQFF.

The chain links TRBV19 to TRBJ2-2; 8 nucleotides agree with TRBD1. The CDR3 runs 14 residues. CDR1 is LNHDA and CDR2 is SQIVND in the germline V gene (reference sequence). The junction had 5 bases not matched to a gene; V was cut back by 7 bases and J by 4 bases. This chain's CDR3 is CASIQGAGTGELFF. In DNA, the CDR3 is TGTGCCAGTATCCAGGGGGCGGGCACCGGGGAGCTGTTTTTT.

This sequence joins TRBV6-5 and TRBJ2-7; D remains ambiguous. Trimming removed 4 bases at V and 4 bases at J, with 11 bases between. Germline V gene data show CDR1 as MNHEY and CDR2 as SVGAGI. The CDR3 spans 13 residues. As DNA, the CDR3 is TGTGCCAGCAGTTCCCCCTTGAGGTACGAGCAGTACTTC. Translation gives CASSSPLRYEQYF.

This chain joins TRBV27 and TRBJ1-4; TRBD1 is a possible D gene (5 bases). CDR3 size: 13 residues. CDR1 is MNHEY and CDR2 is SMNVEV in the germline V gene (reference sequence). The V end lost 8 bases, the J end lost 10 bases, and 17 bases lay between the germline ends. The CDR3 sequence: CASRPLGGGKLFF. In DNA form, the CDR3 reads TGTGCCAGCCGTCCCTTGGGTGGGGGAAAACTGTTTTTT. The full variable domain, in which reference TRBV27 and TRBJ1-4 provide the parts outside the CDR3, is EAQVTQNPRYLITVTGKKLTVTCSQNMNHEYMSWYRQDPGLGLRQIYYSMNVEVTDKGDVPEGYKVSRKEKRNFPLILESPSPNQTSLYFCASRPLGGGKLFFGSGTQLSVL.

The chain combines TRBV7-8 with TRBJ2-3, with TRBD2 identical over 11 bases. With 5 bases clipped from V and 6 bases from J, the junction kept 13 bases outside the gene matches. CDR1 and CDR2 (germline): SGHVS, FQNEAQ. The CDR3 is made up of 17 amino acids. DNA for the CDR3: TGTGCCAGCAGCCCAGTCGGGCTAGCGGGGGGAGGGGATACGCAGTATTTT. Translating gives CASSPVGLAGGGDTQYF.

Only one count was recorded for this clonotype. The rearrangement links TRBV15 to TRBJ2-5; 8 bases line up with TRBD1. The trim removed 4 bases at V and 4 bases at J, leaving 11 bases unmatched. CDR1 and CDR2 (germline): LNHNV, YYDKDF (reference sequence). The CDR3 runs 16 residues. CDR3 in DNA: TGTGCCACCAGCAAGACCCCCCGGACAGGGACAGAGACCCAGTACTTC. Translated, it gives CATSKTPRTGTETQYF.

J is TRBJ2-1 and V is TRBV7-9, with a tentative D call TRBD2 (5 bases). Germline V CDR1 and CDR2: SEHNR, FQNEAQ (reference sequence). The CDR3 is made up of 13 amino acids. Trimming left V 5 bases short and J 4 bases short, with 9 bases between. This chain's CDR3 is CASSRDFYNEQFF. For the CDR3, the DNA is TGTGCCAGCAGCCGGGATTTTTACAATGAGCAGTTCTTC.

The chain joins TRBV7-8 to TRBJ2-3; D could derive from TRBD1 or TRBD2 (5 bases each). Per germline, CDR1 SGHVS and CDR2 FQNEAQ. The CDR3 is made up of 15 amino acids. V was pared by 5 bases and J by 0 bases, with 12 bases between. As DNA, the CDR3 is TGTGCCAGCAGCGAGGGACCCCTTAGCACAGATACGCAGTATTTT. Translated, it gives CASSEGPLSTDTQYF.

The chain joins TRBV14 to TRBJ2-1; D gene unclear. The CDR3 runs to 15 residues. Per germline, CDR1 SGHDN and CDR2 FVKESK. Trimming shortened V by 6 bases and J by 0 bases, and 12 bases separated the two germline ends. The DNA of the CDR3 is TGTGCCAGCAGTACTATCGGTGGCTCCTACAATGAGCAGTTCTTC. It yields the protein CASSTIGGSYNEQFF. Looking up the rest from reference TRBV14 and TRBJ2-1 gives the full variable domain: EAGVTQFPSHSVIEKGQTVTLRCDPISGHDNLYWYRRVMGKEIKFLLHFVKESKQDESGMPNNRFLAERTGGTYSTLKVQPAELEDSGVYFCASSTIGGSYNEQFFGPGTRLTVL.

V is TRBV30 and J is TRBJ2-5; TRBD1 is a possible D gene (5 bases). Germline loops: CDR1 GTSNPN, CDR2 SVGIG (reference sequence). Deletions cut 4 bases from V and 5 bases from J, with 17 bases between. This CDR3 is 14 amino acids long. The CDR3 nucleotides read TGTGCCTGGAAGCCAGTCAGGGTCCGGGAGACCCAGTACTTC. Translation: CAWKPVRVRETQYF. The whole variable domain, remainder taken from reference TRBV30 and TRBJ2-5, is SQTIHQWPATLVQPVGSPLSLECTVEGTSNPNLYWYRQAAGRGLQLLFYSVGIGQISSEVPQNLSASRPQDRQFILSSKKLLLSDSGFYLCAWKPVRVRETQYFGPGTRLLVL.

The V and J genes are TRBV9 and TRBJ2-3, with 14 bases identical to TRBD2. Germline lookup yields CDR1 SGDLS and CDR2 YYNGEE. The CDR3 is 18 amino acids. The V gene end was trimmed by 2 bases and the J gene end by 2 bases; junction bases not matched to a gene: 7. The CDR3, as DNA: TGTGCCAGCAGCGTTTTCGGGACTAGCGGGAGAATCACAGATACGCAGTATTTT. Residues: CASSVFGTSGRITDTQYF.

The J gene is TRBJ1-5, the V gene TRBV7-8; D gene unclear. The length of the CDR3 is 15 residues. Trimming shortened V by 5 bases and J by 0 bases, and 11 bases separated the two germline ends. Germline CDR1 is SGHVS and CDR2 is FQNEAQ. The CDR3 loop is CASSRLFLSNQPQHF. CDR3 nucleotide sequence: TGTGCCAGCAGCCGCTTATTTCTTAGCAATCAGCCCCAGCATTTT.

The CDR3 protein is CASSLGSQVEAFF. Here the CDR3 DNA reads TGTGCCAGCAGCTTAGGGTCACAAGTTGAAGCTTTCTTT. The chain uses TRBV11-2 and TRBJ1-1, with D uncertain. Germline V gene sequence: CDR1 SGHAT, CDR2 FQNNGV. V lost 1 base and J 7 bases, leaving 10 bases between the germline ends. The CDR3 contains 13 residues. Combining the CDR3 with reference TRBV11-2 and TRBJ1-1 gives the whole variable domain EAGVAQSPRYKIIEKRQSVAFWCNPISGHATLYWYQQILGQGPKLLIQFQNNGVVDDSQLPKDRFSAERLKGVDSTLKIQPAKLEDSAVYLCASSLGSQVEAFFGQGTRLTVV.

The J gene is TRBJ1-2, the V gene TRBV28; D is unresolved. Trimming removed 1 base at V and 0 bases at J, with 9 bases between. Germline CDR1 and CDR2: MDHEN and SYDVKM. The CDR3 runs 15 residues. CDR3 DNA sequence: TGTGCCAGCAGTTTATATAGCGGAACTAACTATGGCTACACCTTC. This translates into CASSLYSGTNYGYTF.

The chain has TRBV2 and TRBJ2-1; 11 bases are shared with TRBD2. With V trimmed by 6 bases and J by 10 bases, 8 bases remained unmatched. The CDR3 consists of 14 residues. The germline gives CDR1 SNHLY, CDR2 FYNNEI. The CDR3: CASRTLAGGREQFF. In DNA form, the CDR3 reads TGTGCCAGCAGGACGCTAGCGGGGGGCCGGGAGCAGTTCTTC. The whole variable domain, filled in from reference TRBV2 and TRBJ2-1, reads EPEVTQTPSHQVTQMGQEVILRCVPISNHLYFYWYRQILGQKVEFLVSFYNNEISEKSEIFDDQFSVERPDGSNFTLKIRSTKLEDSAMYFCASRTLAGGREQFFGPGTRLTVL.

This clonotype was detected once. The DNA of the CDR3 is TGTGCCAGCTCCCCTCGGACAGGGGACGAGCAGTACTTC. Protein product: CASSPRTGDEQYF. This chain joins TRBV18 and TRBJ2-7; TRBD1 matches at 9 bases. Germline trimming cut 6 bases from V and 5 bases from J; bases unmatched to any gene: 5. CDR3 size: 13 residues. Germline loops: CDR1 KGHSH, CDR2 LQKENI.

CDR3 coding DNA: TGTGCCAGCAGCCCGGGGCTGGATGAGCAGTTCTTC. It encodes CASSPGLDEQFF. J is TRBJ2-1 and V is TRBV11-3; the D call may be TRBD1 or TRBD2 (5 bases each). Germline V gene data show CDR1 as SGHNT and CDR2 as YENEEA. This CDR3 has 12 residues. With 5 bases removed from V and 8 bases from J, the gap between germline ends came to 10 bases. Complete variable domain (other parts from reference TRBV11-3 and TRBJ2-1): EAGVVQSPRYKIIEKKQPVAFWCNPISGHNTLYWYLQNLGQGPELLIRYENEEAVDDSQLPKDRFSAERLKGVDSTLKIQPAELGDSAVYLCASSPGLDEQFFGPGTRLTVL.

The chain uses TRBV5-1 and TRBJ1-2; unclear D gene. There are 13 residues in the CDR3. V lost 2 bases to trimming and J lost 4 bases, with 9 bases between them. Germline lookup yields CDR1 SGHRS and CDR2 YFSETQ. This CDR3 reads CASSFGRPYGYTF. The CDR3 DNA follows: TGCGCCAGCAGCTTCGGCCGGCCCTATGGCTACACCTTC.